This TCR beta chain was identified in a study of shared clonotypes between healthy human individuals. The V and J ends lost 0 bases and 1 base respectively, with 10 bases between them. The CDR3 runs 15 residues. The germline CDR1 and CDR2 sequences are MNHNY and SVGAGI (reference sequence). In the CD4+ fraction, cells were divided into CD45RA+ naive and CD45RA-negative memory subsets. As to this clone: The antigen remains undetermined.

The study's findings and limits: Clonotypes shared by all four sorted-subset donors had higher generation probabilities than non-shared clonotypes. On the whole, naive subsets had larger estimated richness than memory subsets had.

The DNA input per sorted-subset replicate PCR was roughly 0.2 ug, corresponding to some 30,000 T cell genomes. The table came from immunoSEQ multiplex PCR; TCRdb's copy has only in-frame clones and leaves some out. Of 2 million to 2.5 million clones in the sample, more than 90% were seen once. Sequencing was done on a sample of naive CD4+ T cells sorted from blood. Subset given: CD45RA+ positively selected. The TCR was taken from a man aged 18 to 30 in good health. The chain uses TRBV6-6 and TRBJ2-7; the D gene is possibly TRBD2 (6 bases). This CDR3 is CASSYSLAPSYEQYF. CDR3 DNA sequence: TGTGCCAGCAGTTACTCTCTAGCGCCTTCCTACGAGCAGTACTTC.